Shown below are 25 T cell receptor beta chains from a single sample sequenced in a study of cytomegalovirus exposure and HLA in healthy donors. The PCR had 60 Vbeta and 13 Jbeta primers. Assay used: immunoSEQ multiplex PCR; TCRdb lists only in-frame clones, some missing. Counted here are 300,000 or so clones, approximately 85% occurring once; the ten biggest clones make up roughly 2%. The sample comprised PBMCs. These receptors originate from a woman aged 35 to 49 in good health and CMV-seropositive.

The V gene is TRBV29-1, the J gene TRBJ1-2, with D possibly TRBD1 on 6 matching bases. This CDR3 is 12 amino acids long. V lost 7 bases and J lost 4, with 13 bases in between. Germline loops: CDR1 SQVTM, CDR2 ANQGSEA. The chain's CDR3 is CSAKQGSYGYTF. The CDR3 nucleotides read TGCAGCGCCAAACAGGGCAGCTATGGCTACACCTTC.

This clone has just one count. The rearrangement uses TRBV14 and TRBJ2-3; 11 bases fit TRBD2. V lost 4 bases to trimming and J lost 2 bases; unmatched junction nucleotides: 5. This CDR3 spans 16 amino acids. Germline CDR1 and CDR2: SGHDN and FVKESK. Here the CDR3 reads CASSLGLAGLTDTQYF. The CDR3 DNA reads TGTGCCAGCAGCCTCGGACTAGCGGGCCTCACAGATACGCAGTATTTT.

Turning to this clone: Other nucleotide sequences in the sample specify the same CDR3. The CDR3 sequence: CASSYSGVANTGELFF. CDR3 in DNA: TGTGCCAGCAGTTACTCGGGCGTCGCGAACACCGGGGAGCTGTTTTTT. V is TRBV6-5 and J is TRBJ2-2, with unresolved D. The CDR3 loop spans 16 amino acids. Germline CDR1 is MNHEY and CDR2 is SVGAGI. V dropped 0 bases and J dropped 0 bases, with 8 bases sitting between them.

The sample holds one count of this clone. The chain carries TRBV4-2 and TRBJ2-1, with 10 bases aligning to TRBD2. The germline V gene encodes CDR1 LGHNA and CDR2 YNFKEQ. This CDR3 region has 15 residues. Trimming at V came to 1 base and at J to 7 bases, leaving 4 bases not matched to a gene. DNA for the CDR3: TGTGCCAGCAGCCAAGTAGCGGGAGGTGGGAATGAGCAGTTCTTC. Amino acid sequence: CASSQVAGGGNEQFF.

The chain links TRBV28 to TRBJ1-2, with no clear D. The germline V gene encodes CDR1 MDHEN and CDR2 SYDVKM. With 4 bases removed from V and 4 bases from J, the gap between germline ends came to 10 bases. This CDR3 region has 13 residues. CDR3 in DNA: TGTGCCAGCAGTTCTGAAGCCCCCTATGGCTACACCTTC. Its protein is CASSSEAPYGYTF.

V gene TRBV5-6 combines with J gene TRBJ2-1; 13 nucleotides line up with TRBD2. The CDR3 loop spans 15 amino acids. CDR1 and CDR2 (germline): SGHDT, YYEEEE. V shed 3 bases and J 5 bases; nucleotides not matched to a gene: 2. DNA for the CDR3: TGTGCCAGCAGCTGGGGACTAGCGGGGAACAATGAGCAGTTCTTC. This gives the protein CASSWGLAGNNEQFF.

Comments on this clone: Other DNA sequences in this specimen translate into the identical CDR3. The V call is TRBV4-3, the J call TRBJ2-7; TRBD2 matches at 12 bases. The trim removed 1 base at V and 3 bases at J, leaving 1 base unmatched. The CDR3 totals 15 residues. Germline assignment: CDR1 LGHNA and CDR2 YSLEER. The chain's CDR3 is CASSQGLAGDYEQYF. CDR3 coding DNA: TGCGCCAGCAGCCAAGGACTAGCGGGAGACTACGAGCAGTACTTC.

The chain carries TRBV2 and TRBJ2-1; TRBD2 matches at 7 bases. V dropped 6 bases and J dropped 2; count of bases not matched to a gene: 10. CDR1 and CDR2 from the germline V gene are SNHLY and FYNNEI. The CDR3 consists of 16 residues. The CDR3 coding sequence is TGTGCCAGCAGCTGGGCGGGAGAGACCCCCTACAATGAGCAGTTCTTC. Encoded protein: CASSWAGETPYNEQFF.

The chain is built from TRBV5-1 and TRBJ2-7; 10 positions agree with TRBD2. The CDR3 runs to 14 residues. Germline values: CDR1 SGHRS, CDR2 YFSETQ. The V gene end was trimmed by 7 bases and the J gene end by 6 bases; junction bases not matched to a gene: 10. In DNA form, the CDR3 reads TGCGCCAGCTCCCTAATCCAGCGGGAGGGCGAGCAGTACTTC. It translates to CASSLIQREGEQYF.

The gene calls are TRBV7-9 and TRBJ2-1; a weak D match, TRBD2 (5 bases). Per the germline V gene, CDR1 is SEHNR and CDR2 is FQNEAQ (reference sequence). V was pared by 1 base and J by 4 bases, with 8 bases between. This CDR3 has 14 residues. Written as DNA, the CDR3 is TGTGCCAGCAGCTTAGGGACTCCGTACAATGAGCAGTTCTTC. It codes for CASSLGTPYNEQFF.

The gene calls are TRBV7-9 and TRBJ1-2; D unclear. Trimming cost V 0 bases and J 0 bases, with 8 bases left between them. This CDR3 contains 15 residues. Germline V gives CDR1 SEHNR, CDR2 FQNEAQ (reference sequence). CDR3 residues: CASSLAQASNYGYTF. CDR3 DNA: TGTGCCAGCAGCTTAGCGCAGGCCTCTAACTATGGCTACACCTTC.

V usage is TRBV9 and J usage is TRBJ2-1, with TRBD2 matching over 9 bases. CDR3 length: 14 amino acids. With 2 bases clipped from V and 12 bases from J, the junction kept 9 bases outside the gene matches. Germline V CDR1 and CDR2: SGDLS, YYNGEE. CDR3 amino acids: CASSVGTSPPGQFF. CDR3 nucleotide sequence: TGTGCCAGCAGCGTGGGGACTAGCCCTCCAGGGCAGTTCTTC.

This clone was seen a handful of times. V and J are TRBV6-5 and TRBJ1-1; 7 nucleotides match TRBD1. V lost 2 bases to trimming and J lost 1 base; unmatched junction nucleotides: 1. Germline CDR1 and CDR2: MNHEY and SVGAGI. CDR3 length: 14 residues. CDR3 DNA: TGTGCCAGCAGTTACGGGACAGAGAACACTGAAGCTTTCTTT. This gives the protein CASSYGTENTEAFF.

This rearrangement joins TRBV7-8 to TRBJ2-5; TRBD2 might be the D (5 bases). The J call is in doubt because the DNA end fits TRBJ2-7 better. Germline lookup yields CDR1 SGHVS and CDR2 FQNEAQ. CDR3 length equals 13 residues. CDR3 region: CASSLGDLNEQYF. The CDR3 DNA sequence: TGTGCCAGCAGCTTGGGAGACCTGAACGAGCAGTACTTC.

The rearrangement joins TRBV5-1 to TRBJ1-3; D is undetermined. V lost 0 bases and J 0 bases, leaving 10 bases between the germline ends. The CDR3 spans 16 residues. The V gene's germline CDR1 is SGHRS and CDR2 YFSETQ. The CDR3 DNA reads TGCGCCAGCAGCTTGGGGGTTCAGGCCTCTGGAAACACCATATATTTT. Residues: CASSLGVQASGNTIYF.

This chain links TRBV14 with TRBJ1-2, with 11 bases identical to TRBD1. With 5 bases clipped from V and 0 bases from J, the junction kept 17 bases outside the gene matches. The CDR3 extends over 20 amino acids. The V gene's germline CDR1 is SGHDN and CDR2 FVKESK. The CDR3 region has the DNA TGTGCCAGCAGCTACCCGCCGGCGGACAGGGGGCGGGGAGCTAACTATGGCTACACCTTC. Protein product: CASSYPPADRGRGANYGYTF.

In its sample, this clone was seen once. J is TRBJ1-1 and V is TRBV2, with 8 nucleotides matching TRBD1. Trimming cost V 3 bases and J 3 bases; bases outside gene matches: 9. CDR1 is SNHLY, CDR2 FYNNEI, per germline. CDR3 length equals 16 residues. The CDR3: CASSDFQGAMHTEAFF. Written as DNA, the CDR3 is TGTGCCAGCAGTGACTTTCAGGGGGCGATGCACACTGAAGCTTTCTTT.

The rearrangement joins TRBV6-5 to TRBJ2-2; 7 bases match TRBD2. Trimming took 1 base from V and 0 from J; bases not matched to a gene: 2. Germline CDR1 and CDR2: MNHEY and SVGAGI. The CDR3 extends over 16 amino acids. For the CDR3, the DNA is TGTGCCAGCAGTTACTACAGCGGGACGAACACCGGGGAGCTGTTTTTT. Its translation: CASSYYSGTNTGELFF.

The rearrangement uses TRBV28 and TRBJ1-5; D may be TRBD1 (5 bases). V lost 2 bases and J 2 bases, leaving 13 bases between the germline ends. This CDR3 has 16 residues. Germline-derived CDR1 and CDR2 are MDHEN and SYDVKM. The CDR3 region is CASSLGGSGGNQPQHF. The CDR3 DNA is TGTGCCAGCAGTTTAGGGGGGTCTGGGGGCAATCAGCCCCAGCATTTT.

A few counts support this clone. The chain combines TRBV4-3 with TRBJ1-3; 8 bases map to TRBD1. CDR1 and CDR2 from the germline V gene are LGHNA and YSLEER. CDR3 length equals 14 residues. The ends lost 6 bases at V and 0 bases at J; junction bases unmatched: 1. In DNA form, the CDR3 reads TGCGCCAGCAGTACAGGGGGCTCTGGAAACACCATATATTTT. Protein: CASSTGGSGNTIYF.

The CDR3 region has the DNA TGTGCCAGCAGCTTCCTAGCGCCAGGTTACGAGCAGTACTTC. Its protein product is CASSFLAPGYEQYF. The rearrangement links TRBV7-9 to TRBJ2-7, with D possibly TRBD2 on 6 matching bases. CDR3 length: 14 amino acids. Trimming removed 3 bases at V and 4 bases at J, with 13 bases between. Germline V gene data show CDR1 as SEHNR and CDR2 as FQNEAQ (reference sequence).

The rearrangement joins TRBV19 to TRBJ2-2, with 16 bases lining up with TRBD2. Germline V lookup: CDR1 LNHDA, CDR2 SQIVND (reference sequence). V gave up 9 bases and J gave up 5 bases; unmatched junction bases: 3. The CDR3 has 15 residues. CDR3 loop: CASGTSGRGTGELFF. The DNA of the CDR3 is TGTGCCAGCGGGACTAGCGGGAGGGGGACCGGGGAGCTGTTTTTT.

V gene TRBV5-1 combines with J gene TRBJ2-2, with TRBD2 matching over 7 bases. The CDR3 is made up of 16 amino acids. The germline gives CDR1 SGHRS, CDR2 YFSETQ. With 0 bases clipped from V and 3 bases from J, the junction kept 5 bases outside the gene matches. CDR3 DNA sequence: TGCGCCAGCAGCTTGGGGCCGGGACTACACACCGGGGAGCTGTTTTTT. Its translation is CASSLGPGLHTGELFF.

This rearrangement joins TRBV11-2 to TRBJ2-3, with D perhaps TRBD1 (6 bases). Germline V CDR1 and CDR2: SGHAT, FQNNGV. V lost 5 bases, J lost 0 bases, and 18 bases lay in between. CDR3 length: 17 residues. CDR3 amino acids: CASSHGQQGRSTDTQYF. DNA of the CDR3: TGTGCCAGCAGCCACGGGCAACAGGGAAGGAGCACAGATACGCAGTATTTT. The full variable domain, completed using reference TRBV11-2 and TRBJ2-3, is EAGVAQSPRYKIIEKRQSVAFWCNPISGHATLYWYQQILGQGPKLLIQFQNNGVVDDSQLPKDRFSAERLKGVDSTLKIQPAKLEDSAVYLCASSHGQQGRSTDTQYFGPGTRLTVL.

This rearrangement joins TRBV30 to TRBJ1-6; possible D gene TRBD1, 5 bases. Germline-derived CDR1 and CDR2 are GTSNPN and SVGIG (reference sequence). The CDR3 sequence is 13 residues long. With 2 bases removed from V and 7 bases from J, the gap between germline ends came to 9 bases. CDR3 sequence (DNA): TGTGCCTGGAGTCAGGGTTCGAATTCACCCCTCCACTTT. Its translation: CAWSQGSNSPLHF.